These 21 T cell receptor beta chains were sequenced from one sample in a study of blood T cell repertoires in COVID-19. The repertoire was sequenced with immunoSEQ multiplex PCR; TCRdb's copy has only in-frame clones and lacks some. The table shows about 71,000 clones, with roughly 89% occurring only once. The sample consisted of peripheral blood. Receptors originate from a man younger than 45 with acute or convalescent COVID-19.

The chain couples TRBV5-1 to TRBJ1-2; D is unclear. This CDR3 comprises 14 residues. The germline gives CDR1 SGHRS, CDR2 YFSETQ. V was trimmed by 4 bases and J by 0 bases, leaving 10 bases between them. For the CDR3, the DNA is TGCGCCAGCAGCCCGTATACTTCTAACTATGGCTACACCTTC. As protein: CASSPYTSNYGYTF.

This chain joins TRBV10-3 and TRBJ2-7; 7 bases are a match to TRBD1. V lost 6 bases to trimming and J lost 0 bases; unmatched junction nucleotides: 11. The CDR3 is made up of 16 amino acids. Germline V lookup: CDR1 ENHRY, CDR2 SYGVKD. The CDR3 coding sequence is TGTGCCATCAGCCACAATAGGGGGCTGCCCTCCTACGAGCAGTACTTC. Its translation is CAISHNRGLPSYEQYF.

The genes are TRBV30 and TRBJ2-2; D may be TRBD2 (6 bases). V lost 4 bases, J lost 1 base, and 10 bases lay in between. The CDR3 loop spans 14 amino acids. Germline CDR1 and CDR2: GTSNPN and SVGIG (reference sequence). CDR3 nucleotides: TGTGCCTGGAACCGGGACTGGAACACCGGGGAGCTGTTTTTT. Encoded protein: CAWNRDWNTGELFF.

The table lists this clone with a count of one. The rearrangement uses TRBV2 and TRBJ1-4; 8 bases are a match to TRBD1. Germline lookup yields CDR1 SNHLY and CDR2 FYNNEI. The V segment lost 6 bases and the J segment 4 bases; nucleotides outside the gene matches: 1. This CDR3 has 13 residues. The CDR3 loop is CASRTGDNEKLFF. The CDR3 DNA is TGTGCCAGCAGGACAGGGGATAATGAAAAACTGTTTTTT. Looking up the rest from reference TRBV2 and TRBJ1-4 gives the full variable domain: EPEVTQTPSHQVTQMGQEVILRCVPISNHLYFYWYRQILGQKVEFLVSFYNNEISEKSEIFDDQFSVERPDGSNFTLKIRSTKLEDSAMYFCASRTGDNEKLFFGSGTQLSVL.

This chain links TRBV7-2 with TRBJ1-1, with D maybe TRBD1 (5 bases). The V end lost 5 bases, the J end lost 4 bases, and 20 bases lay between the germline ends. The CDR3 spans 16 residues. CDR1 SGHTA and CDR2 FQGNSA come from the germline V gene. Here the CDR3 DNA reads TGTGCCAGCAGCCTCGGGGGTCTCCGATGGGGCACTGAAGCTTTCTTT. This gives the protein CASSLGGLRWGTEAFF.

V and J are TRBV20-1 and TRBJ1-5; no clear D gene. The V end lost 3 bases, the J end lost 7 bases, and 10 bases lay between the germline ends. Germline CDR1 is DFQATT and CDR2 is SNEGSKA (reference sequence). The CDR3 is 12 residues long. CDR3 residues: CSASRGYQPQHF. The DNA of the CDR3 is TGCAGTGCTAGTCGAGGGTACCAGCCCCAGCATTTT.

V is TRBV4-3 and J is TRBJ2-6, with TRBD1 matching 7 bases. Germline CDR1 and CDR2: LGHNA and YSLEER. CDR3 size: 20 residues. The V and J ends lost 2 bases and 4 bases, in that order; junction bases with no gene match: 17. The CDR3: CASSQHLLGGRMSGANVLTF. CDR3 nucleotides: TGCGCCAGCAGCCAACACCTTCTAGGGGGCCGAATGTCGGGGGCCAACGTCCTGACTTTC.

The V gene is TRBV7-2, the J gene TRBJ2-7; D might be TRBD1 (6 bases). This CDR3 spans 14 amino acids. The V and J ends lost 7 bases and 0 bases respectively, with 13 bases between them. In germline, CDR1 is SGHTA, CDR2 FQGNSA. In DNA form, the CDR3 reads TGTGCCAGCACCCTCCGGGACACCTCCTACGAGCAGTACTTC. Protein sequence: CASTLRDTSYEQYF.

In this sample, this clone turned up once. The chain recombines TRBV7-2 with TRBJ1-5; D is unclear. The V gene lost 3 bases and the J gene lost 2 bases, with 11 bases spanning the gap. Germline V gene data show CDR1 as SGHTA and CDR2 as FQGNSA. This CDR3 contains 15 residues. CDR3 sequence: CASSLGRTGNQPQHF. The CDR3 DNA reads TGTGCCAGCAGCTTGGGCAGAACTGGCAATCAGCCCCAGCATTTT.

The chain links TRBV9 to TRBJ2-3, with a possible D match to TRBD1 (5 bases). The CDR3 is made up of 15 amino acids. CDR1 and CDR2 from the germline V gene are SGDLS and YYNGEE. The V end lost 0 bases, the J end lost 0 bases, and 8 bases lay between the germline ends. The CDR3 bases are TGTGCCAGCAGCGTAGATGGACATAGCACAGATACGCAGTATTTT. As protein: CASSVDGHSTDTQYF.

This sequence joins TRBV7-3 and TRBJ2-5; weak D call: TRBD1 (5 bases). The CDR3 runs to 13 residues. Trimming stripped 3 bases from V and 0 bases from J, with 5 bases between. CDR1 is SGHTA and CDR2 is FQGTGA in the germline V gene. The chain's CDR3 is CASSLDNQETQYF. CDR3 in DNA: TGTGCCAGCAGCTTGGACAACCAAGAGACCCAGTACTTC.

The chain joins TRBV10-3 to TRBJ2-7; maybe TRBD1 (5 bases). The CDR3 runs to 14 residues. Germline values: CDR1 ENHRY, CDR2 SYGVKD. Trimming removed 10 bases from V and 0 bases from J, with 16 bases in between. CDR3 nucleotide sequence: TGTGCCACCCTAGGGGTGCCAACCTCCTACGAGCAGTACTTC. This translates into CATLGVPTSYEQYF.

CDR3 coding DNA: TGTGCCAGTCGGGGTTGGGGACAGGTACAAGGTACGCAGTATTTT. Protein sequence: CASRGWGQVQGTQYF. The chain joins TRBV19 to TRBJ2-3; 8 bases agree with TRBD1. The CDR3 sequence is 15 residues long. V was pared by 8 bases and J by 8 bases, with 15 bases of the junction left unmatched. Per the germline V gene, CDR1 is LNHDA and CDR2 is SQIVND (reference sequence).

CDR3 loop: CASSYGGTGQPQHF. CDR3 DNA: TGTGCCAGCAGTTACGGAGGGACAGGGCAGCCCCAGCATTTT. The chain joins TRBV6-5 to TRBJ1-5; 9 nucleotides agree with TRBD1. Trimming removed 2 bases from V and 7 bases from J; junction bases left unmatched: 3. The CDR3 covers 14 residues. Germline loops: CDR1 MNHEY, CDR2 SVGAGI.

The V call is TRBV3-1 (or the pseudogene TRBV3-2), the J call TRBJ1-5; D remains unclear. Germline CDR1 and CDR2: LGHDT and YNNKEL (reference sequence). This CDR3 contains 16 residues. V lost 4 bases and J lost 1, with 14 bases in between. Here the CDR3 reads CASSLGNPYSNQPQHF. CDR3 nucleotides: TGTGCCAGCAGCCTCGGGAACCCCTACAGCAATCAGCCCCAGCATTTT.

CDR3 sequence (DNA): TGTGCCAGCAGCTCCCAGACAGTCCCTGGAAACACCATATATTTT. This encodes CASSSQTVPGNTIYF. V and J are TRBV5-8 and TRBJ1-3; D possibly corresponds to TRBD1 (5 bases). CDR3 length equals 15 residues. The V end lost 3 bases, the J end lost 2 bases, and 12 bases lay between the germline ends. The germline gives CDR1 SGHTS, CDR2 YDEGEE. The full variable domain, its missing parts supplied by reference TRBV5-8 and TRBJ1-3, is EAGVTQSPTHLIKTRGQQATLRCSPISGHTSVYWYQQALGLGLQFLLWYDEGEERNRGNFPPRFSGRQFPNYSSELNVNALELEDSALYLCASSSQTVPGNTIYFGEGSWLTVV.

The V and J genes are TRBV6-5 and TRBJ1-5; no clear D gene. This CDR3 is built from 12 residues. CDR1 is MNHEY and CDR2 is SVGAGI in the germline V gene. V shed 5 bases and J shed 7 bases, with 9 bases lying between them. The CDR3 nucleotides are TGTGCCAGCAGTACGCCTCGGCAGCCCCAGCATTTT. Its protein product is CASSTPRQPQHF.

This clone appeared a few times. The chain links TRBV7-9 to TRBJ1-2; possibly TRBD1 for D (6 bases). V shed 4 bases and J shed 2 bases, with 11 bases lying between them. Germline V gene data show CDR1 as SEHNR and CDR2 as FQNEAQ (reference sequence). This CDR3 comprises 14 residues. The CDR3 spells CASSSSDRNYGYTF. The DNA for the CDR3 is TGTGCCAGCAGCTCATCCGACAGGAACTATGGCTACACCTTC.

V and J are TRBV6-5 and TRBJ2-7, with D perhaps matching TRBD2 (5 bases). Germline CDR1 reads MNHEY; CDR2 reads SVGAGI. CDR3 length: 13 amino acids. V was clipped by 6 bases and J by 3 bases, with 12 bases between them. The CDR3 reads CASSPAGRYEQYV. CDR3 in DNA: TGTGCCAGCAGCCCCGCGGGCCGCTACGAGCAGTACGTC.

The chain combines TRBV27 with TRBJ1-1; D is ambiguous. V was trimmed by 4 bases and J by 1 base, leaving 13 bases between them. This CDR3 spans 15 amino acids. Germline CDR1 reads MNHEY; CDR2 reads SMNVEV (reference sequence). In nucleotides, the CDR3 is TGTGCCAGCAGTTCCGGCGGGTCGCCGAACACTGAAGCTTTCTTT. Its translation: CASSSGGSPNTEAFF.

A single count supports this clone. V is TRBV2 and J is TRBJ1-1; no definite D call. CDR1 is SNHLY and CDR2 is FYNNEI in the germline V gene. V dropped 4 bases and J dropped 0 bases, with 9 bases sitting between them. This CDR3 is 14 amino acids long. The CDR3 loop reads CASSALGMNTEAFF. CDR3 bases: TGTGCCAGCAGTGCCCTCGGGATGAACACTGAAGCTTTCTTT.